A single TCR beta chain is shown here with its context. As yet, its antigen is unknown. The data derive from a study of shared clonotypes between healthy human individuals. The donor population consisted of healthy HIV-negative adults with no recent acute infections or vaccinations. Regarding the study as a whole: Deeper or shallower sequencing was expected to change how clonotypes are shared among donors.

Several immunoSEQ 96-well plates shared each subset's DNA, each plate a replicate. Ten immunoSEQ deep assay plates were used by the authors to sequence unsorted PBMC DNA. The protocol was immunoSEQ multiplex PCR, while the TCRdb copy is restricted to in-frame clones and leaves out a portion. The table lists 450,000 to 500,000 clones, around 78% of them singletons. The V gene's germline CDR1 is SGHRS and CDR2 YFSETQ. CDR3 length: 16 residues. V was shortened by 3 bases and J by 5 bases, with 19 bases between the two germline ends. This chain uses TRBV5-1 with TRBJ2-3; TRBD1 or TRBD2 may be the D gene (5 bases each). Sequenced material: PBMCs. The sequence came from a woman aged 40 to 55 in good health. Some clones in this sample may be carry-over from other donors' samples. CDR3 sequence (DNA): TGCGCCAGCAGCTCGGACGGGGTAGGGGCGGTAGATACGCAGTATTTT. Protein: CASSSDGVGAVDTQYF.